This is a list of T cell receptor beta chains from one sample in a study of beta chain features in type 1 diabetes. Sequencing was performed with immunoSEQ multiplex PCR; in TCRdb, only in-frame clones are kept and a portion is missing. The sample has around 250,000 clones; around 24% are singletons. Sequencing used naive CD4+ T cells from blood. The receptors here all came from a woman in her 30s with type 1 diabetes. The CDR3 runs from the conserved cysteine through the conserved F or W. The order of the fields is D gene, V gene, J gene, clone size, CDR3 length, CDR3 DNA, CDR3 protein. D genes are given only for firm matches. Clone size is stated in some rows and not others, as once, few, many or a class when expanded.

>-|TRBV11-2|TRBJ1-2|-|14
TGTGCCAGCAGCTTAGACAGAGGTACCTATGGCTACACCTTC
CASSLDRGTYGYTF
>-|TRBV7-9|TRBJ2-3|-|11
TGTGCCAGCGCTAGCGAGGATACGCAGTATTTT
CASASEDTQYF
>-|TRBV7-3|TRBJ2-3|few|13
TGTGCCAGCAGCTGGGTGGACTCAGATACGCAGTATTTT
CASSWVDSDTQYF
>TRBD2|TRBV5-1|TRBJ2-1|-|14
TGCGCCAGCAGCTTGGGACTAGCGGATTTTGAGCAGTTCTTC
CASSLGLADFEQFF
>TRBD1|TRBV5-1|TRBJ1-1|-|16
TGCGCCAGCAGCCCGCGACCGGGACAGGGTATAGCGGGAGCTTTCTTT
CASSPRPGQGIAGAFF
>-|TRBV30|TRBJ2-7|few|12
TGTGCCTACGGACAGACGCTCTACGAGCAGTACTTC
CAYGQTLYEQYF
>-|TRBV20-1|TRBJ1-2|-|10
TGCAGTGCGGCTCAATATGGCTACACCTTC
CSAAQYGYTF
>-|TRBV6-5|TRBJ2-7|-|12
TGTGCCAGCAAACGGGATAAGGGAACGCAGTACTTC
CASKRDKGTQYF
>-|TRBV6-5|TRBJ1-2|-|16
TGTGCCAGCAGTTACTCGGACACCCGAACGATCTATGGCTACACCTTC
CASSYSDTRTIYGYTF
>TRBD2|TRBV7-3|TRBJ2-2|few|13
TGTGCCAGTGGGACTAGGGTCGCCGGGGAGCTGTTTTTT
CASGTRVAGELFF
>-|TRBV7-9|TRBJ2-7|few|13
TGTGCCAGCAGCCGGCAGGCCACCTACGAGCAGTACTTC
CASSRQATYEQYF
>TRBD1|TRBV5-6|TRBJ1-2|-|15
TGTGCCAGCAGCTTGGGAGGGGGCCTATTCTATGGCTACACCTTC
CASSLGGGLFYGYTF
>TRBD2|TRBV9|TRBJ2-1|-|16
TGTGCCAGCAGCGTAGGACTAGCGGGGGAAATAATGACGCAGTTCTTC
CASSVGLAGEIMTQFF
>-|TRBV21-1|TRBJ2-1|-|17
TGTGCCAGCAGCAGAACTAGCGGGAGGAATGAACACAATGAGCAGTTCTTC
CASSRTSGRNEHNEQFF
>TRBD1|TRBV15|TRBJ1-2|-|14
TGTGCCACCAGCAGCGGGACAGTTTTTCATGGCTACACCTTC
CATSSGTVFHGYTF
>-|TRBV30|TRBJ1-1|-|13
TGTGCCTGGAGTGACCTCAAGCACGGTGAAGCTTTCTTT
CAWSDLKHGEAFF
>-|TRBV7-2|TRBJ2-1|-|11
TGTGCCAGCAGCTCCGGACAGACGCAGTTCTTC
CASSSGQTQFF
>TRBD2|TRBV5-4|TRBJ2-5|-|16
TGTGCCAGCAGCTTTTCGGGGAGGGGACCTCAAGAGACCCAGTACTTC
CASSFSGRGPQETQYF
>-|TRBV2|TRBJ2-7|few|13
TGTGCCAGCACCTTGGGGGAGGCCTACGAGCAGTACTTC
CASTLGEAYEQYF
>-|TRBV6-6|TRBJ2-1|few|15
TGTGCCAGCAGTTACACGGGAGACCCTCCATGGGAGCAGTTCTTC
CASSYTGDPPWEQFF
>TRBD1|TRBV30|TRBJ2-7|-|13
TGTGCCGGGACAGGGGGCGCCCCGAACGAGCAGTACTTC
CAGTGGAPNEQYF
>TRBD1|TRBV30|TRBJ2-7|few|12
TGTGCCTTCGGACAGGGGGCCTACGAGCAGTACTTC
CAFGQGAYEQYF
>TRBD1|TRBV6-5|TRBJ2-3|few|15
TGTGCCAGCAGAGGGACAGGGATAAGCACAGATACGCAGTATTTT
CASRGTGISTDTQYF
>-|TRBV2|TRBJ2-2|-|15
TGTGCCAGCAGTCTTGTCGGTCTGAACACCGGGGAGCTGTTTTTT
CASSLVGLNTGELFF
>TRBD1|TRBV11-3|TRBJ2-4|few|12
TGTGCCAGCAGATTCACAGGGGCCCTGCAGTACTTC
CASRFTGALQYF
>-|TRBV25-1|TRBJ2-1|-|14
TGTGCCAGCAGTGAATGGCGGGGTTACAATGAGCAGTTCTTC
CASSEWRGYNEQFF
>TRBD2|TRBV30|TRBJ2-2|-|15
TGTGCCTGGAGTCCCAGACTAGCGGGAGCCGGGGAGCTGTTTTTT
CAWSPRLAGAGELFF
>TRBD2|TRBV5-1|TRBJ2-7|-|14
TGCGCCAGCAGCGGAAGCGGGGGAAACTACGAGCAGTACTTC
CASSGSGGNYEQYF
>TRBD1|TRBV27|TRBJ2-7|-|15
TGTGCCAGCAGTTTACGGACAGGGCTTTCCCACGAGCAGTACTTC
CASSLRTGLSHEQYF
>-|TRBV28|TRBJ2-7|-|14
TGTGCCAGCAGTTCTCAGGGGATGTTGTTCGAGCAGTACTTC
CASSSQGMLFEQYF
>TRBD2|TRBV5-4|TRBJ2-2|-|18
TGTGCCAGCAGCCCTGGGACTAGCGGCCCTATGATCACCGGGGAGCTGTTTTTT
CASSPGTSGPMITGELFF
>TRBD2|TRBV7-2|TRBJ2-2|few|16
TGTGCCAGCAGCCTCGGACTAGCGGTTAACACCGGGGAGCTGTTTTTT
CASSLGLAVNTGELFF